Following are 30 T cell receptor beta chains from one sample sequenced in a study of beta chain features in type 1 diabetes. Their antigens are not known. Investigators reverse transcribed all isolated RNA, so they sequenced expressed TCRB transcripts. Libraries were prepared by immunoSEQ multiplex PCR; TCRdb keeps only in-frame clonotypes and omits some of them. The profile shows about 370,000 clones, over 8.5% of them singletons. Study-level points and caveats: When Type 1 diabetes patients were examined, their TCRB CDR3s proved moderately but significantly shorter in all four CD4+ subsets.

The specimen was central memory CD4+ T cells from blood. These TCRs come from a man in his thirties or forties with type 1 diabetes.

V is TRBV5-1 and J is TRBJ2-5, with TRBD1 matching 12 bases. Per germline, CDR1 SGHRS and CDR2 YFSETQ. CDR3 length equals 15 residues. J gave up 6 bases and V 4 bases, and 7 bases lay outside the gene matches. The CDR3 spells CASSPGTGGGKTQYF. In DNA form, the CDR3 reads TGCGCCAGCAGCCCAGGGACAGGGGGCGGGAAGACCCAGTACTTC.

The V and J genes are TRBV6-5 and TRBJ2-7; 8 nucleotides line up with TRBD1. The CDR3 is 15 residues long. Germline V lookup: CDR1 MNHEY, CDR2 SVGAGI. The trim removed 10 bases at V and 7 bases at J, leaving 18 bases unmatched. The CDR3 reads CATTGQGAVSREQYF. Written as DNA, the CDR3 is TGTGCCACCACCGGGCAGGGGGCGGTTTCTAGGGAGCAGTACTTC.

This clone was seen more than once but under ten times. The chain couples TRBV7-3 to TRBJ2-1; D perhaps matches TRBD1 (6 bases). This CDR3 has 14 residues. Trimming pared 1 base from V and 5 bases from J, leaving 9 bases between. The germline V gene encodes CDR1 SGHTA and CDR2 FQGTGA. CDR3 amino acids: CASSLMGADNEQFF. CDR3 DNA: TGTGCCAGCAGCTTAATGGGGGCTGACAATGAGCAGTTCTTC.

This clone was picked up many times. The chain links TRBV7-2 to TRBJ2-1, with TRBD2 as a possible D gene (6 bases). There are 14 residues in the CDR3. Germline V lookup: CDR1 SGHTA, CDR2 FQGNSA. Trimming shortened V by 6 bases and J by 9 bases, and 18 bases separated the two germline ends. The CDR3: CASSRGTERSEQFF. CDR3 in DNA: TGTGCCAGCAGTCGTGGGACTGAGCGCAGTGAGCAGTTCTTC.

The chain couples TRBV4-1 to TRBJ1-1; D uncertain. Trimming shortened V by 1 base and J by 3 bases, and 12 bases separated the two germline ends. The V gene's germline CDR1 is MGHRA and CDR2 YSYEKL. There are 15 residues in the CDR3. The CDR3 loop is CASSQVRESYTEAFF. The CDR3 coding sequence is TGCGCCAGCAGCCAAGTCCGGGAATCCTACACTGAAGCTTTCTTT.

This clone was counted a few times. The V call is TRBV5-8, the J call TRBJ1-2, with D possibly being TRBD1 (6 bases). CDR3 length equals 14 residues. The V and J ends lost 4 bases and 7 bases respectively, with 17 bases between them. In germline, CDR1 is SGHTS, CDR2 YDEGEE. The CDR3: CASSRRTVQGGYTF. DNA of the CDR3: TGTGCCAGCAGCCGACGGACTGTACAGGGTGGCTACACCTTC.

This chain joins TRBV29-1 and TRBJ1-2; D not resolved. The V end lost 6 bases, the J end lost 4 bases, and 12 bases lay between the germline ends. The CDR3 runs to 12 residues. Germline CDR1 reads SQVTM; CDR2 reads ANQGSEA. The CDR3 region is CSVGMNSYGYTF. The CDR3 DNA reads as TGCAGCGTCGGTATGAATTCCTATGGCTACACCTTC.

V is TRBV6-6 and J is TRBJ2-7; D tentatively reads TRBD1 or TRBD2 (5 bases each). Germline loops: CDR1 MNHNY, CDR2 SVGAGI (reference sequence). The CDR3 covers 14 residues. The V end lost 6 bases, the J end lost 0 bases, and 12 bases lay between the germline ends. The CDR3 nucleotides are TGTGCCAGCAGGCCGGGACCAAGCTCCTACGAGCAGTACTTC. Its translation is CASRPGPSSYEQYF.

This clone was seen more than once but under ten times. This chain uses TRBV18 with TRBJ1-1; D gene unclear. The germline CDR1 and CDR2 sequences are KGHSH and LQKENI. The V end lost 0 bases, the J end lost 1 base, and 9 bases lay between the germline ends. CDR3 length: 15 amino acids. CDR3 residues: CASSPPARGNTEAFF. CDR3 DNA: TGTGCCAGCTCACCACCCGCACGAGGGAACACTGAAGCTTTCTTT.

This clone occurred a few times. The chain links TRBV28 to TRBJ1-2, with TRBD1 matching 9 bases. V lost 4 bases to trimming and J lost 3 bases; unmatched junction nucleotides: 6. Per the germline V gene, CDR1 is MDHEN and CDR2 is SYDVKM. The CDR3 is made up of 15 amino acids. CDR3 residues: CASSSSGQGDYGYTF. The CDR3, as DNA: TGTGCCAGCAGTTCCTCGGGACAGGGAGACTATGGCTACACCTTC.

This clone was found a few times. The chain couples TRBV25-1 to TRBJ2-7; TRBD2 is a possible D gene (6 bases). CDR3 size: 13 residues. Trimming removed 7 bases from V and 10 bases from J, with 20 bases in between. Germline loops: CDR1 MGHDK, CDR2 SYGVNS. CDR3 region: CASTGTPQIEQYF. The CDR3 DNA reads TGTGCCAGCACCGGGACTCCGCAGATTGAACAGTACTTC.

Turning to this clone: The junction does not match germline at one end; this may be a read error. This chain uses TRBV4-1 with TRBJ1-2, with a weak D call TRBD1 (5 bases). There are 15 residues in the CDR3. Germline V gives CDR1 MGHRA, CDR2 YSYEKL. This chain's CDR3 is CASSQVSRADYSYTF. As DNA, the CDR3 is TGCGCCAGCAGCCAAGTGTCCAGGGCTGACTATAGCTACACCTTC.

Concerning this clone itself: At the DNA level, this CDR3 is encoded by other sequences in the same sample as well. The CDR3 is CASSPSRGNEQFF. The CDR3, as DNA: TGTGCCAGCTCACCATCCAGGGGAAATGAGCAGTTCTTC. The chain couples TRBV18 to TRBJ2-1; D possibly corresponds to TRBD1 (6 bases). Germline V lookup: CDR1 KGHSH, CDR2 LQKENI. CDR3 length equals 13 residues. Between the trimmed V and J ends, which lost 2 bases and 7 bases, there was a span of 9 bases.

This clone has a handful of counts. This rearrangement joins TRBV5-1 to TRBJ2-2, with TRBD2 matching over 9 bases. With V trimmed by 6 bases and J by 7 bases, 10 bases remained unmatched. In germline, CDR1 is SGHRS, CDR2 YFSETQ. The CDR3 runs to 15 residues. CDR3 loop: CASIPVAGAVGELFF. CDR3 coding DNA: TGCGCCAGCATCCCTGTAGCGGGAGCGGTCGGGGAGCTGTTTTTT. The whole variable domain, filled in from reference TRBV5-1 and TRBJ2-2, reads KAGVTQTPRYLIKTRGQQVTLSCSPISGHRSVSWYQQTPGQGLQFLFEYFSETQRNKGNFPGRFSGRQFSNSRSEMNVSTLELGDSALYLCASIPVAGAVGELFFGEGSRLTVL.

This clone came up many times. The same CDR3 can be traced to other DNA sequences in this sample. The CDR3 DNA reads as TGCAGCGTTGGTTCCTACAATGAGCAGTTCTTC. Translating gives CSVGSYNEQFF. The chain employs TRBV29-1 and TRBJ2-1, with D uncertain. The CDR3 covers 11 residues. The V gene's germline CDR1 is SQVTM and CDR2 ANQGSEA. Trimming cost V 4 bases and J 1 base, with 2 bases left between them.

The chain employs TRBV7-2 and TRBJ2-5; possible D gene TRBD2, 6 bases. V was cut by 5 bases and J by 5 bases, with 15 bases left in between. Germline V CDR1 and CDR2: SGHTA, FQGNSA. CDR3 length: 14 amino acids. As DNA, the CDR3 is TGTGCCAGCAGCCCCCGGGACTCCGGTGAGACCCAGTACTTC. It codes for CASSPRDSGETQYF.

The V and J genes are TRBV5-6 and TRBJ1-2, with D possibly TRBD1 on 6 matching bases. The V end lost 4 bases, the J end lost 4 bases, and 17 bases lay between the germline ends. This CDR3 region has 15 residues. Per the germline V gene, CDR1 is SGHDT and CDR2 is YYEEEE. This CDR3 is CASSSPQGRGYGYTF. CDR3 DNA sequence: TGTGCCAGCAGCAGCCCTCAGGGGCGCGGCTATGGCTACACCTTC.

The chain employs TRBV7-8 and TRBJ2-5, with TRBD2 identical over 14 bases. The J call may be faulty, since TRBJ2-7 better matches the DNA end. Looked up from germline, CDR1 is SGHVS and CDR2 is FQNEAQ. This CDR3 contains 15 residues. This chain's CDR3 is CASTQGLAGVYEQYF. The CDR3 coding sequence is TGTGCCAGCACGCAGGGACTAGCGGGAGTCTACGAGCAGTACTTC.

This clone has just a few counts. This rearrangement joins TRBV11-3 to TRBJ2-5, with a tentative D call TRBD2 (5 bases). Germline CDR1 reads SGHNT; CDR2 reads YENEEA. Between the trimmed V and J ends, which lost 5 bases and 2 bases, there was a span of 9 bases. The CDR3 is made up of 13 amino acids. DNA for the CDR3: TGTGCCAGCAGCCCCCAGCGGCAAGAGACCCAGTACTTC. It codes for CASSPQRQETQYF.

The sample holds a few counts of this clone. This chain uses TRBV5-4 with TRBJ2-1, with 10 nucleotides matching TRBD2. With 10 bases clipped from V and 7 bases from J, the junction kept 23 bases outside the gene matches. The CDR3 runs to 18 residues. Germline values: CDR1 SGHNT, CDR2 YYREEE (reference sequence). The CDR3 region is CASFPRWVLAGEGNEQFF. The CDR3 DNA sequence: TGTGCCTCCTTCCCCAGGTGGGTGCTAGCGGGAGAGGGGAATGAGCAGTTCTTC.

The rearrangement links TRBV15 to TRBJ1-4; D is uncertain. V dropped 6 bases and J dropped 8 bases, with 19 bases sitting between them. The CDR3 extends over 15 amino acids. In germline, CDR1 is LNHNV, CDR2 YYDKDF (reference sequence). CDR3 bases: TGTGCCACCAGAGAGGTCCGGGGTTTACGGGAAAAACTGTTTTTT. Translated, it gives CATREVRGLREKLFF.

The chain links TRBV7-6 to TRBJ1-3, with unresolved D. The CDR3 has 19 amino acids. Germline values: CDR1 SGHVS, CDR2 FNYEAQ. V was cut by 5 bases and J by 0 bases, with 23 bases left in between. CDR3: CASSPMVVGGSYSGNTIYF. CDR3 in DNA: TGTGCCAGCAGCCCAATGGTCGTCGGCGGCTCATACTCTGGAAACACCATATATTTT.

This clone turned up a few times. The CDR3 protein is CARKGRSSYEQYF. CDR3 DNA: TGTGCCAGAAAGGGGCGGTCCTCCTACGAGCAGTACTTC. The chain has TRBV27 and TRBJ2-7, with D possibly matching TRBD1 (5 bases). Germline V CDR1 and CDR2: MNHEY, SMNVEV (reference sequence). This CDR3 comprises 13 residues. V lost 9 bases, J lost 0 bases, and 12 bases lay in between.

The CDR3 region has the DNA TGTGCCAGCAGTTTTTCGTATAGCAATCAGCCCCAGCATTTT. This gives the protein CASSFSYSNQPQHF. V gene TRBV6-5 combines with J gene TRBJ1-5; the D is unclear. The CDR3 contains 14 residues. Per germline, CDR1 MNHEY and CDR2 SVGAGI. Trimming removed 4 bases from V and 0 bases from J, with 7 bases in between.

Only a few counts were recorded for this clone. CDR3 sequence: CASRGRVILANTGELFF. In nucleotides, the CDR3 is TGTGCCAGCAGGGGCAGGGTGATCCTAGCGAACACCGGGGAGCTGTTTTTT. The chain recombines TRBV2 with TRBJ2-2, with TRBD1 as a possible D gene (5 bases). The germline V gene has CDR1 SNHLY and CDR2 FYNNEI. This CDR3 comprises 17 residues. V lost 6 bases and J 0 bases, leaving 17 bases between the germline ends.

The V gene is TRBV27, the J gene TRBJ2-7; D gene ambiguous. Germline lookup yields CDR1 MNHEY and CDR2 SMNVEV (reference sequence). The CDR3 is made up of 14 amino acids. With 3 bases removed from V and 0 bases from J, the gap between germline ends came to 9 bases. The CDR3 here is CASSFSSLSYEQYF. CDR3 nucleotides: TGTGCCAGCAGTTTCTCTTCCCTCTCCTACGAGCAGTACTTC.

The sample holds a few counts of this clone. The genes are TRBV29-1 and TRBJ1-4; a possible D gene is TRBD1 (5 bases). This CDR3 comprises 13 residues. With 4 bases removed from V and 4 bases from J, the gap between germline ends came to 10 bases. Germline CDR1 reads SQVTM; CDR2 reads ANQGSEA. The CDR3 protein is CSVVSGGNEKLFF. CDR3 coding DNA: TGCAGCGTTGTCTCCGGGGGTAATGAAAAACTGTTTTTT.

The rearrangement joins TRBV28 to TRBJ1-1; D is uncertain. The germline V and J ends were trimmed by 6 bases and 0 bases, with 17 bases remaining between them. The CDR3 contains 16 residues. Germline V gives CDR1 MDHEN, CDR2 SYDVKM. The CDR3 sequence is CASREFEARMNTEAFF. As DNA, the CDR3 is TGTGCCAGCAGGGAGTTTGAGGCGAGGATGAACACTGAAGCTTTCTTT.

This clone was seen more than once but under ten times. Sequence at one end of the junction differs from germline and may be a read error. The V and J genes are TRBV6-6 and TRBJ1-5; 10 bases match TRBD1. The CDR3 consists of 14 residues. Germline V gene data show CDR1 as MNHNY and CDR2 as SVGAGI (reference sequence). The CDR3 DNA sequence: TGTGCCATCAGTCCGGGACAGGGGAATCAGCCCCAGCATTTT. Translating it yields CAISPGQGNQPQHF.

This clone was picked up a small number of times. The CDR3 DNA reads TGTGCCAGCAGCTTGCAGGGGGTGAACACTGAAGCTTTCTTT. This codes for CASSLQGVNTEAFF. The genes are TRBV5-4 and TRBJ1-1, with 7 bases matching TRBD1. V was pared by 1 base and J by 0 bases, with 0 bases of the junction left unmatched. CDR1 and CDR2 from the germline V gene are SGHNT and YYREEE (reference sequence). CDR3 length equals 14 residues. The full variable domain, with the rest looked up from reference TRBV5-4 and TRBJ1-1, is ETGVTQSPTHLIKTRGQQVTLRCSSQSGHNTVSWYQQALGQGPQFIFQYYREEENGRGNFPPRFSGLQFPNYSSELNVNALELDDSALYLCASSLQGVNTEAFFGQGTRLTVV.